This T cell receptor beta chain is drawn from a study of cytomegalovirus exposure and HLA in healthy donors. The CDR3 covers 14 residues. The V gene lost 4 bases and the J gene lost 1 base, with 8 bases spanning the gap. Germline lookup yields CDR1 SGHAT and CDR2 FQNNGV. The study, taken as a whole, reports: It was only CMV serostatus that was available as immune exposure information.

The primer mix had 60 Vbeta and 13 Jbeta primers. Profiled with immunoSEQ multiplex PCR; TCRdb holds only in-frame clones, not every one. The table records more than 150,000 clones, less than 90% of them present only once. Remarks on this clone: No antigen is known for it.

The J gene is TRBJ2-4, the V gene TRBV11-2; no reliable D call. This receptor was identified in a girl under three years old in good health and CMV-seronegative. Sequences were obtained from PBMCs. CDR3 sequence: CASSSLTAKNIQYF. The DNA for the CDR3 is TGTGCCAGCAGCTCACTAACCGCCAAAAACATTCAGTACTTC.